The clone carrying this T cell receptor (beta chain) showed up many times. Its antigen is unknown. These data are taken from a study of Graves' ophthalmopathy and Graves' hyperthyroidism. Study results and limitations: The study's model predicted ophthalmopathy progression at about 71% sensitivity and 72% to 85% specificity. Cross-validated, the 13-signature model showed 87.88%/81.08% sensitivity/specificity, and 80%/75% in the test set.

The CDR3 is 17 amino acids. Trimming left V 3 bases short and J 0 bases short, with 14 bases between. In germline, CDR1 is MGHDK, CDR2 SYGVNS. As the template, RNA transcripts were used to amplify TCR beta CDR3 regions. First-round RT-PCR employed HTBI primers, with a second-round multiplex PCR after it. MiXCR was run by TCRdb on the multiplex PCR reads, yielding one entry per CDR3 protein. The sample holds about 480,000 distinct CDR3 sequences; roughly an eighth are singletons and the top ten take more than 8.5%. This chain joins TRBV25-1 and TRBJ2-2; D is uncertain. This receptor was taken from a woman aged 30 to 39 with Graves' ophthalmopathy. The sequenced material came from blood. CDR3 coding DNA: TGTGCCAGCAGTGATTACTGGCAGGAGACGAACACCGGGGAGCTGTTTTTT. Residues: CASSDYWQETNTGELFF.